Listed below are T cell receptor beta chains from one sample, sequenced in a study of T cells in Graves' hyperthyroidism and ophthalmopathy. In TCRdb, the multiplex PCR reads were re-called with MiXCR into one record per CDR3 protein. This sample has 300,000 to 450,000 distinct CDR3 sequences, with about 17% found just once. Sequencing was done on a sample of blood. The receptors originated from a woman aged 25 to 39 with Graves' hyperthyroidism that later progressed to Graves' ophthalmopathy. Each CDR3 is given with its conserved first and last residue. D genes are given only for firm matches. Clone size is stated in some rows and not others, as once, few, many or a class when expanded.

clone_size: many; j_call: TRBJ2-1; d_call: -; v_call: TRBV12-3/TRBV12-4; cdr3_nt: TGTGCCAGCAGTTTAGATAGGCGGAATGAGCAGTTCTTC; cdr3_aa: CASSLDRRNEQFF
clone_size: many; j_call: TRBJ1-1; d_call: -; v_call: TRBV6-1; cdr3_nt: TGTGCCAGCAGTTCCCCAGGGGCCGGTGAAGCTTTCTTT; cdr3_aa: CASSSPGAGEAFF
clone_size: many; j_call: TRBJ1-1; d_call: -; v_call: TRBV28; cdr3_nt: TGTGCCAGCAGTTTGCCAGGGGCCAACACTGAAGCTTTCTTT; cdr3_aa: CASSLPGANTEAFF
clone_size: few; j_call: TRBJ1-2; d_call: TRBD1; v_call: TRBV3-1; cdr3_nt: TGTGCCAGCAGCCCAAAGGGACAGAACTACTATGGCTACACCTTC; cdr3_aa: CASSPKGQNYYGYTF
clone_size: -; j_call: TRBJ1-1; d_call: -; v_call: TRBV19; cdr3_nt: TGTGCCAGTAGTGCAAAAGGATTTTGGGCTGAAGCTTTCTTT; cdr3_aa: CASSAKGFWAEAFF
clone_size: -; j_call: TRBJ1-6; d_call: -; v_call: TRBV9; cdr3_nt: TGTGCCAGCAGCGTAGGTGATTTAGAATATAATTCACCCCTCCACTTT; cdr3_aa: CASSVGDLEYNSPLHF
clone_size: many; j_call: TRBJ2-2; d_call: -; v_call: TRBV28; cdr3_nt: TGTGCCAGCAGCGGACGTTCGAACACCGGGGAGCTGTTTTTT; cdr3_aa: CASSGRSNTGELFF
clone_size: many; j_call: TRBJ2-3; d_call: -; v_call: TRBV2; cdr3_nt: TGTGCCAGCAGTGAATCAGATACGCAGTATTTT; cdr3_aa: CASSESDTQYF
clone_size: many; j_call: TRBJ1-2; d_call: -; v_call: TRBV15; cdr3_nt: TGTGCCACCAGCAGAGGGGGAGGGGTAGGAGGCTACACCTTC; cdr3_aa: CATSRGGGVGGYTF
clone_size: -; j_call: TRBJ2-5; d_call: -; v_call: TRBV30; cdr3_nt: TGTGCCTGGACTTGGGGAACCGGGACACCTACTCTCGAGACCCAGTACTTC; cdr3_aa: CAWTWGTGTPTLETQYF
clone_size: many; j_call: TRBJ1-1; d_call: -; v_call: TRBV2; cdr3_nt: TGTGCCAGCAACGAGGGGGCTGAAGCTTTCTTT; cdr3_aa: CASNEGAEAFF
clone_size: -; j_call: TRBJ1-2; d_call: -; v_call: TRBV5-1; cdr3_nt: TGCGCCAGCAGCCCTCCGGGACGACAATCCTGGGGCTACACCTTC; cdr3_aa: CASSPPGRQSWGYTF
clone_size: many; j_call: TRBJ2-7; d_call: TRBD2; v_call: TRBV28; cdr3_nt: TGTGCCAGCAGGGCCCCGGGACTAGCGTACGAGCAGTACTTC; cdr3_aa: CASRAPGLAYEQYF
clone_size: few; j_call: TRBJ2-6; d_call: TRBD1; v_call: TRBV5-1; cdr3_nt: TGCGCCAGCAGCTTTAGGACAGGGGTGAGCTCTGGGGCCAACGTCCTGACTTTC; cdr3_aa: CASSFRTGVSSGANVLTF
clone_size: -; j_call: TRBJ1-1; d_call: -; v_call: TRBV15; cdr3_nt: TGTGCCACCAGCAGAGCCGGGGCTCGGGCTGAAGCTTTCTTT; cdr3_aa: CATSRAGARAEAFF
clone_size: many; j_call: TRBJ1-1; d_call: TRBD1; v_call: TRBV2; cdr3_nt: TGTGCCAGCAGAAGGTTTCGACAGGGCGAGACTGAAGCTTTCTTT; cdr3_aa: CASRRFRQGETEAFF
clone_size: few; j_call: TRBJ2-2; d_call: -; v_call: TRBV9; cdr3_nt: TGTGCCAGCAGCGGGGCTCTGCGGCCCGGGGAGCTGTTTTTT; cdr3_aa: CASSGALRPGELFF
clone_size: -; j_call: TRBJ2-1; d_call: TRBD2; v_call: TRBV4-1; cdr3_nt: TGCGCCAGCAGCCGCCTAGGGACTAGCGGGGGGGCCAACGTCCATGAGCAGTTCTTC; cdr3_aa: CASSRLGTSGGANVHEQFF
clone_size: -; j_call: TRBJ1-3; d_call: -; v_call: TRBV20-1; cdr3_nt: TGCAGTGCTGGATTCCCAGCCGGAAACACCATATATTTT; cdr3_aa: CSAGFPAGNTIYF
clone_size: few; j_call: TRBJ1-5; d_call: -; v_call: TRBV15; cdr3_nt: TGTGCCACCAGCAGAGGTAGCAGCAATCAGCCCCAGCATTTT; cdr3_aa: CATSRGSSNQPQHF
clone_size: many; j_call: TRBJ1-2; d_call: -; v_call: TRBV5-6; cdr3_nt: TGTGCCAGCAGCTCAGGAGCGGAGATGTTCAGATATGGCTACACCTTC; cdr3_aa: CASSSGAEMFRYGYTF
clone_size: -; j_call: TRBJ1-3; d_call: -; v_call: TRBV3-1; cdr3_nt: TGTGCCAGCAGCCAAGCTCCCAGGGGCACTGGAAACACCATATATTTT; cdr3_aa: CASSQAPRGTGNTIYF
clone_size: -; j_call: TRBJ2-1; d_call: TRBD2; v_call: TRBV15; cdr3_nt: TGTGCCACCAGCAGCCGCGGGACTAGCGGCAACAATGGGCAGTTCTTC; cdr3_aa: CATSSRGTSGNNGQFF
clone_size: many; j_call: TRBJ2-7; d_call: -; v_call: TRBV19; cdr3_nt: TGTGCCAGTAGTATCGTCCAGGGCTACGAGCAGTACTTC; cdr3_aa: CASSIVQGYEQYF
clone_size: many; j_call: TRBJ2-1; d_call: -; v_call: TRBV3-1; cdr3_nt: TGTGCCAGCAGCCCGGACCAGTACCCTCACAATGAGCAGTTCTTC; cdr3_aa: CASSPDQYPHNEQFF
clone_size: -; j_call: TRBJ1-5; d_call: -; v_call: TRBV6-5; cdr3_nt: TGTGCCAGCAGTTACGTCCGGGGGTTGGGCAATCAGCCCCAGCATTTT; cdr3_aa: CASSYVRGLGNQPQHF
clone_size: many; j_call: TRBJ2-3; d_call: TRBD1; v_call: TRBV6-6; cdr3_nt: TGTGCCAGCAGTTACACAGGGGAATTTAGCACAGATACGCAGTATTTT; cdr3_aa: CASSYTGEFSTDTQYF
clone_size: -; j_call: TRBJ1-2; d_call: -; v_call: TRBV12-3/TRBV12-4; cdr3_nt: TGTGCCAGCACTAACCCCCGGGACCCACTAGGCTATGGCTACACCTTC; cdr3_aa: CASTNPRDPLGYGYTF
clone_size: many; j_call: TRBJ2-3; d_call: -; v_call: TRBV7-9; cdr3_nt: TGTGCCAGCAGCTTAAGGGGTCGGCTAGGCCTTCCGGGCGGAGATACGCAGTATTTT; cdr3_aa: CASSLRGRLGLPGGDTQYF
clone_size: many; j_call: TRBJ2-1; d_call: -; v_call: TRBV2; cdr3_nt: TGTGCCAGCAGGGCGAAGAGTACAATCGGTGAGCAGTTCTTC; cdr3_aa: CASRAKSTIGEQFF
clone_size: many; j_call: TRBJ1-6; d_call: -; v_call: TRBV3-1; cdr3_nt: TGTGCCAGCAGCCAACCTCGGGACCGCGGCAATTCACCCCTCCACTTT; cdr3_aa: CASSQPRDRGNSPLHF
clone_size: many; j_call: TRBJ2-1; d_call: TRBD2; v_call: TRBV12-5; cdr3_nt: TGTGCTAGTGGTTTGGCTAGCGGGGGGGTAGGTGAGCAGTTCTTC; cdr3_aa: CASGLASGGVGEQFF
clone_size: -; j_call: TRBJ2-6; d_call: -; v_call: TRBV30; cdr3_nt: TGTGCCTGGAGGGTACGGCACCGATACTCTGGGGCCAACGTCCTGACTTTC; cdr3_aa: CAWRVRHRYSGANVLTF
clone_size: -; j_call: TRBJ1-2; d_call: TRBD1; v_call: TRBV6-2/TRBV6-3; cdr3_nt: TGTGCCACACAGGGACAGGGCTCCCCATTGTCCTATGGCTACACCTTC; cdr3_aa: CATQGQGSPLSYGYTF
clone_size: many; j_call: TRBJ2-5; d_call: TRBD1; v_call: TRBV12-3/TRBV12-4; cdr3_nt: TGTGCCAGCAGTTTCGGACAGGTGCCGGAGACCCAGTACTTC; cdr3_aa: CASSFGQVPETQYF
clone_size: few; j_call: TRBJ1-1; d_call: -; v_call: TRBV10-3; cdr3_nt: TGTGCCATCAGTGACCTTCCTATAGAACTCACTGAAGCTTTCTTT; cdr3_aa: CAISDLPIELTEAFF
clone_size: many; j_call: TRBJ1-3; d_call: TRBD1; v_call: TRBV11-2; cdr3_nt: TGTGCCAGCAGCCCCCGGACAGGAATGAGACCTGGAAACACCATATATTTT; cdr3_aa: CASSPRTGMRPGNTIYF